This T cell receptor beta chain appears in the sequencing data of a study of cytomegalovirus exposure and HLA in healthy donors. Findings and limits, study-wide: Confirmation in vitro established that a few CMV-associated chains were specific for CMV antigens. Many donors shared some public TCRs, even though most TCR sequences were rare.

CDR1 is SGHRS and CDR2 is YFSETQ in the germline V gene. There are 15 residues in the CDR3. Between the trimmed V and J ends, which lost 4 bases and 0 bases, there was a span of 11 bases. The primer mix had 60 Vbeta and 13 Jbeta primers. Sequencing was performed with immunoSEQ multiplex PCR; in TCRdb, only in-frame clones are kept and a portion is missing. The sample contains over 120,000 clones, 78% of which appear only once. As regards this clone: The target antigen is unknown.

Sequenced input: PBMCs. The TCR originated in a female donor in good health and CMV-seronegative. V usage is TRBV5-1 and J usage is TRBJ1-3; maybe TRBD1 (5 bases). The CDR3 nucleotides read TGCGCCAGCAGCCCTTGGGGGGGCTCTGGAAACACCATATATTTT. As protein: CASSPWGGSGNTIYF.